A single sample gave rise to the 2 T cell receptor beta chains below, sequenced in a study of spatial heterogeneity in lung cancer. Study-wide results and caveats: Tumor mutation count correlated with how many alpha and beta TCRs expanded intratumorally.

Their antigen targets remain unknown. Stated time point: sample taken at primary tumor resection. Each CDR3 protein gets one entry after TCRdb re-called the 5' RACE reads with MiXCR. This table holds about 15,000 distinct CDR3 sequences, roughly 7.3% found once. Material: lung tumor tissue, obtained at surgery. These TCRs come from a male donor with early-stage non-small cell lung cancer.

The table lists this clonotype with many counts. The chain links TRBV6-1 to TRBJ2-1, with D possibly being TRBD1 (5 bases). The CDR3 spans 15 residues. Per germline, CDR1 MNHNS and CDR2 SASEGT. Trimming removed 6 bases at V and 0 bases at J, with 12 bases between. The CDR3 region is CASSLGAASYNEQFF. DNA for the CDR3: TGTGCCAGCAGCCTAGGGGCTGCCTCCTACAATGAGCAGTTCTTC.

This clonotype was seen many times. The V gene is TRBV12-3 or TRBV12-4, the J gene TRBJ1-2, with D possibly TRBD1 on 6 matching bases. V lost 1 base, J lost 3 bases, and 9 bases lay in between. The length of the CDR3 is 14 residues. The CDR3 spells CASSLDREDYGYTF. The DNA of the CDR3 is TGTGCCAGCAGTTTAGACAGGGAGGACTATGGCTACACCTTC.